The T cell receptor (beta chain) described here comes from a study of shared T cell receptors in the human thymus. The assay was immunoSEQ multiplex PCR, and TCRdb's table has in-frame clones only and misses some. The table has 540,000 or so clones, about 84% seen once. This clone came up once. V lost 0 bases to trimming and J lost 3 bases, with 12 bases between them. The CDR3 length is 15 residues. Per germline, CDR1 LGHNA and CDR2 YNFKEQ. These data were also filed under a second study, of human thymus T cells. That paper states: Corrective surgery for congenital heart defects was being performed on the healthy Finnish infants who served as donors.

The V call is TRBV4-2, the J call TRBJ2-7; D uncertain. The sequencing input was thymocytes. The clonotype comes from a boy younger than two with a congenital heart defect. The CDR3 nucleotides are TGTGCCAGCAGCCAAGATCGTTTTACGGGCTACGAGCAGTACTTC. This translates into CASSQDRFTGYEQYF.